The 8 T cell receptor beta chains reported below all come from one sample, sequenced in a study of T cell changes during pregnancy in multiple sclerosis. Using immunoSEQ multiplex PCR, the repertoire was profiled, and TCRdb retains in-frame clones only, with some absent. The table records tens of thousands of clones, approximately 91% of them present only once. The source material was CD4+ T cells from peripheral blood mononuclear cells, sampled in the second trimester of pregnancy. The source of these receptors is a female donor with multiple sclerosis, enrolled in a pregnancy study.

The genes are TRBV7-8 and TRBJ1-2, with 8 bases matching TRBD1. The CDR3 totals 16 residues. The germline V gene has CDR1 SGHVS and CDR2 FQNEAQ. With V trimmed by 2 bases and J by 7 bases, 12 bases remained unmatched. The CDR3 DNA reads as TGTGCCAGCAGCTTATCCAGGGGGCGAAGGTTTCTTGGCTACACCTTC. It codes for CASSLSRGRRFLGYTF.

The chain combines TRBV7-9 with TRBJ1-6; 7 positions agree with TRBD1. Germline V gene data show CDR1 as SEHNR and CDR2 as FQNEAQ (reference sequence). CDR3 length: 15 amino acids. J gave up 5 bases and V 8 bases, and 9 bases lay outside the gene matches. CDR3 region: CASGLWDSDNSPLHF. CDR3 bases: TGTGCCAGCGGGCTATGGGACAGCGATAATTCACCCCTCCACTTT.

The chain joins TRBV5-6 to TRBJ1-2; 9 bases are a match to TRBD1. This CDR3 is 17 amino acids long. Germline lookup yields CDR1 SGHDT and CDR2 YYEEEE. After removal of 3 bases from V and 3 bases from J, the junction contained 12 bases not matched to a gene. For the CDR3, the DNA is TGTGCCAGCAGCTCAATCCGGGACAGGGTGATTGACTATGGCTACACCTTC. Amino acids: CASSSIRDRVIDYGYTF.

This chain joins TRBV7-2 and TRBJ2-7; 8 positions agree with TRBD2. There are 15 residues in the CDR3. The J segment lost 6 bases and the V segment lost 5 bases, leaving 12 bases of the junction unmatched. From germline, CDR1 is SGHTA and CDR2 FQGNSA. The CDR3 nucleotides read TGTGCCAGCAGCCCAAGCTCCGGACTAGCCTCCGAGCAGTACTTC. Translation: CASSPSSGLASEQYF.

The chain is built from TRBV6-5 and TRBJ2-5, with a tentative D call TRBD2 (5 bases). V shed 5 bases and J shed 2 bases, with 9 bases lying between them. Germline-derived CDR1 and CDR2 are MNHEY and SVGAGI. This CDR3 has 13 residues. CDR3 region: CASSRRLQETQYF. The CDR3 bases are TGTGCCAGCAGTCGGAGGCTACAAGAGACCCAGTACTTC.

The CDR3 nucleotides read TGTGCCAGTAGTACCGGACAGGGCTTGAATCAGCCCCAGCATTTT. It codes for CASSTGQGLNQPQHF. V is TRBV19 and J is TRBJ1-5; TRBD1 matches 8 bases. The CDR3 sequence is 15 residues long. Germline loops: CDR1 LNHDA, CDR2 SQIVND (reference sequence). Trimming at V came to 4 bases and at J to 4 bases, leaving 6 bases not matched to a gene. Supplemented by reference TRBV19 and TRBJ1-5, the full variable domain reads DGGITQSPKYLFRKEGQNVTLSCEQNLNHDAMYWYRQDPGQGLRLIYYSQIVNDFQKGDIAEGYSVSREKKESFPLTVTSAQKNPTAFYLCASSTGQGLNQPQHFGDGTRLSIL.

This sequence joins TRBV4-1 and TRBJ2-7; D might be TRBD2 (7 bases). CDR3 length equals 16 residues. The V and J ends lost 4 bases and 6 bases respectively, with 22 bases between them. Germline V CDR1 and CDR2: MGHRA, YSYEKL. This CDR3 is CASSRGGGVNDAEQYF. In nucleotides, the CDR3 is TGCGCCAGCAGCCGGGGAGGGGGAGTAAACGACGCCGAGCAGTACTTC.

The V and J genes are TRBV7-2 and TRBJ2-4; unclear D gene. Germline lookup yields CDR1 SGHTA and CDR2 FQGNSA. The CDR3 consists of 13 residues. V gave up 5 bases and J gave up 15 bases, with 20 bases separating them. The DNA for the CDR3 is TGTGCCAGCAGCACCTACCTGGGCCCACGTTGGTACTTC. Translated, it gives CASSTYLGPRWYF.